This T cell receptor beta chain was retrieved from a study of blood T cell repertoires in COVID-19. CDR3 length: 15 amino acids. CDR1 and CDR2 from the germline V gene are LNHNV and YYDKDF (reference sequence). V shed 0 bases, J shed 6 bases, and the junction held 2 bases outside the gene matches. Libraries were prepared by immunoSEQ multiplex PCR; TCRdb keeps only in-frame clonotypes and omits some of them. The sample carries 150,000 or so clones, about four fifths recorded once. The sequence was obtained from a man between 50 and 59 years old who had recovered from COVID-19. The chain carries TRBV15 and TRBJ2-1; 10 nucleotides agree with TRBD2. Sequenced material: PBMCs or T cells enriched from blood (not recorded which). The CDR3 here is CATSREQRGGNEQFF. CDR3 bases: TGTGCCACCAGCAGAGAGCAGCGGGGGGGCAATGAGCAGTTCTTC.